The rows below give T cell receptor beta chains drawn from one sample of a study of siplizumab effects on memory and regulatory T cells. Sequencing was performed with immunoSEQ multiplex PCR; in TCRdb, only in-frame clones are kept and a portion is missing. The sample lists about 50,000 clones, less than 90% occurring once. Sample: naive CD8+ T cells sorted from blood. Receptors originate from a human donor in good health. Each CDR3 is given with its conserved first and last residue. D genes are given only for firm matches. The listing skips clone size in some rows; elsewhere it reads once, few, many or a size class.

CDR3 protein: CASSPRGLAPSSYNEQFF
CDR3 DNA: TGTGCCAGCAGCCCCCGCGGTCTAGCGCCGAGCTCCTACAATGAGCAGTTCTTC
V gene: TRBV9
clone size: .
D gene: .
J gene: TRBJ2-1
CDR3 length: 18

CDR3 protein: CATAFTGGTGELFF
CDR3 DNA: TGCGCCACCGCCTTTACAGGGGGCACCGGGGAGCTGTTTTTT
V gene: TRBV4-1
clone size: .
D gene: TRBD1
J gene: TRBJ2-2
CDR3 length: 14

CDR3 protein: CASSLGDSAEAFF
CDR3 DNA: TGCGCCAGCAGCTTGGGGGACAGTGCTGAAGCTTTCTTT
V gene: TRBV5-1
clone size: few
D gene: TRBD1
J gene: TRBJ1-1
CDR3 length: 13

CDR3 protein: CASSQCSRGGSNQPQHF
CDR3 DNA: TGCGCCAGCAGTCAGTGCTCCAGGGGGGGGAGCAATCAGCCCCAGCATTTT
V gene: TRBV23-1
clone size: .
D gene: TRBD1
J gene: TRBJ1-5
CDR3 length: 17

CDR3 protein: CASSLPGTGDGYTF
CDR3 DNA: TGTGCCAGCAGCTTGCCAGGGACAGGGGACGGCTACACCTTC
V gene: TRBV5-6
clone size: .
D gene: TRBD1
J gene: TRBJ1-2
CDR3 length: 14

CDR3 protein: CSVPGLGRETQYF
CDR3 DNA: TGCAGCGTTCCTGGACTAGGCAGGGAGACCCAGTACTTC
V gene: TRBV29-1
clone size: .
D gene: TRBD2
J gene: TRBJ2-5
CDR3 length: 13

CDR3 protein: CASSQDRGSYEQYF
CDR3 DNA: TGCGCCAGCAGCCAAGACAGGGGTTCCTACGAGCAGTACTTC
V gene: TRBV4-1
clone size: .
D gene: .
J gene: TRBJ2-7
CDR3 length: 14

CDR3 protein: CASSERGGSNQPQHF
CDR3 DNA: TGTGCCAGCAGTGAAAGGGGGGGGAGCAATCAGCCCCAGCATTTT
V gene: TRBV6-1
clone size: .
D gene: .
J gene: TRBJ1-5
CDR3 length: 15

CDR3 protein: CASTFWTGSTDTQYF
CDR3 DNA: TGTGCCAGCACCTTCTGGACAGGGAGCACAGATACGCAGTATTTT
V gene: TRBV5-6
clone size: .
D gene: TRBD1
J gene: TRBJ2-3
CDR3 length: 15

CDR3 protein: CATSHDRDHSNQPQHF
CDR3 DNA: TGTGCCACCTCTCATGACAGAGACCATAGCAATCAGCCCCAGCATTTT
V gene: TRBV15
clone size: few
D gene: .
J gene: TRBJ1-5
CDR3 length: 16

CDR3 protein: CASSLAGRHEQYF
CDR3 DNA: TGTGCCAGCAGCTTAGCGGGGAGGCACGAGCAGTACTTC
V gene: TRBV7-6
clone size: .
D gene: .
J gene: TRBJ2-7
CDR3 length: 13

CDR3 protein: CASSPPGSYNEQFF
CDR3 DNA: TGTGCCAGCAGCCCCCCCGGATCCTACAATGAGCAGTTCTTC
V gene: TRBV7-9
clone size: .
D gene: .
J gene: TRBJ2-1
CDR3 length: 14

CDR3 protein: CASSLREGWHTEAFF
CDR3 DNA: TGTGCCAGCAGCCTGAGGGAGGGGTGGCACACTGAAGCTTTCTTT
V gene: TRBV27
clone size: .
D gene: .
J gene: TRBJ1-1
CDR3 length: 15

CDR3 protein: CASSIAGGPNNEQFF
CDR3 DNA: TGTGCCAGTAGTATCGCGGGAGGGCCTAACAATGAGCAGTTCTTC
V gene: TRBV19
clone size: .
D gene: TRBD2
J gene: TRBJ2-1
CDR3 length: 15

CDR3 protein: CASSEMGLHYEQYF
CDR3 DNA: TGTGCCAGCAGTGAAATGGGACTCCACTACGAGCAGTACTTC
V gene: TRBV6-1
clone size: .
D gene: .
J gene: TRBJ2-7
CDR3 length: 14

CDR3 protein: CASSMSGYTEAFF
CDR3 DNA: TGTGCCAGTAGTATGTCAGGGTACACTGAAGCTTTCTTT
V gene: TRBV19
clone size: .
D gene: .
J gene: TRBJ1-1
CDR3 length: 13

CDR3 protein: CASSPSGTGYYEQYF
CDR3 DNA: TGTGCCAGCAGCCCCTCCGGGACAGGGTACTACGAGCAGTACTTC
V gene: TRBV11-2
clone size: .
D gene: TRBD1
J gene: TRBJ2-7
CDR3 length: 15

CDR3 protein: CASSWRTGGASSPDTQYF
CDR3 DNA: TGTGCCAGCAGTTGGCGGACAGGGGGCGCTTCGTCCCCAGATACGCAGTATTTT
V gene: TRBV28
clone size: .
D gene: TRBD1
J gene: TRBJ2-3
CDR3 length: 18

CDR3 protein: CASSHPGISYEQYF
CDR3 DNA: TGCGCCAGCAGCCATCCAGGGATCTCCTACGAGCAGTACTTC
V gene: TRBV4-1
clone size: .
D gene: .
J gene: TRBJ2-7
CDR3 length: 14

CDR3 protein: CASDKTAGNTIYF
CDR3 DNA: TGTGCTAGTGATAAGACTGCCGGAAACACCATATATTTT
V gene: TRBV12-5
clone size: .
D gene: .
J gene: TRBJ1-3
CDR3 length: 13

CDR3 protein: CASGGIGYEKLFF
CDR3 DNA: TGTGCCAGCGGAGGGATTGGATATGAAAAACTGTTTTTT
V gene: TRBV6-6
clone size: .
D gene: .
J gene: TRBJ1-4
CDR3 length: 13

CDR3 protein: CASSLASSYEQYF
CDR3 DNA: TGTGCCAGCAGCTTGGCCAGCTCCTACGAGCAGTACTTC
V gene: TRBV7-9
clone size: .
D gene: .
J gene: TRBJ2-7
CDR3 length: 13

CDR3 protein: CASSLALNEKLFF
CDR3 DNA: TGCGCCAGCAGCTTGGCCTTGAATGAAAAACTGTTTTTT
V gene: TRBV5-1
clone size: .
D gene: .
J gene: TRBJ1-4
CDR3 length: 13

CDR3 protein: CASSPLGAGELFF
CDR3 DNA: TGTGCCAGCAGCCCCCTCGGGGCCGGGGAGCTGTTTTTT
V gene: TRBV7-8
clone size: once
D gene: .
J gene: TRBJ2-2
CDR3 length: 13

CDR3 protein: CASSSLGGRAEAFF
CDR3 DNA: TGTGCCAGCAGCTCCCTCGGGGGTAGGGCTGAAGCTTTCTTT
V gene: TRBV7-9
clone size: .
D gene: .
J gene: TRBJ1-1
CDR3 length: 14

CDR3 protein: CASSPVGFYEQYF
CDR3 DNA: TGTGCCAGCAGCCCGGTTGGGTTTTACGAGCAGTACTTC
V gene: TRBV5-4
clone size: .
D gene: .
J gene: TRBJ2-7
CDR3 length: 13

CDR3 protein: CASSSTQGAWGLGYTF
CDR3 DNA: TGCGCCAGCAGCTCAACACAAGGGGCGTGGGGGCTCGGCTACACCTTC
V gene: TRBV5-1
clone size: .
D gene: .
J gene: TRBJ1-2
CDR3 length: 16

CDR3 protein: CASSPGPGTSGRAPEQFF
CDR3 DNA: TGTGCCAGCAGCCCGGGTCCCGGGACTAGCGGGAGGGCCCCTGAGCAGTTCTTC
V gene: TRBV11-3
clone size: .
D gene: TRBD2
J gene: TRBJ2-1
CDR3 length: 18

CDR3 protein: CASSRGLGEKLFF
CDR3 DNA: TGTGCCAGCAGCCGGGGGTTGGGTGAAAAACTGTTTTTT
V gene: TRBV6-5
clone size: .
D gene: .
J gene: TRBJ1-4
CDR3 length: 13

CDR3 protein: CASSLSGDRTEAFF
CDR3 DNA: TGTGCCAGCAGCTTGTCGGGGGATCGGACTGAAGCTTTCTTT
V gene: TRBV7-6
clone size: few
D gene: .
J gene: TRBJ1-1
CDR3 length: 14

CDR3 protein: CASSYSTGDTNEKLFF
CDR3 DNA: TGTGCCAGCAGTTACTCGACAGGGGATACTAATGAAAAACTGTTTTTT
V gene: TRBV6-5
clone size: .
D gene: TRBD1
J gene: TRBJ1-4
CDR3 length: 16

CDR3 protein: CASSQGRGGGYTF
CDR3 DNA: TGTGCCAGCAGCCAGGGACGAGGCGGCGGCTACACCTTC
V gene: TRBV6-6
clone size: .
D gene: .
J gene: TRBJ1-2
CDR3 length: 13

CDR3 protein: CASSREEPSSSYEQYF
CDR3 DNA: TGTGCCAGCAGCAGAGAGGAGCCATCGAGCTCCTACGAGCAGTACTTC
V gene: TRBV21-1
clone size: few
D gene: .
J gene: TRBJ2-7
CDR3 length: 16

CDR3 protein: CASSSGQGASYEQYF
CDR3 DNA: TGTGCCAGCAGTTCGGGACAGGGGGCCTCCTACGAGCAGTACTTC
V gene: TRBV27
clone size: .
D gene: TRBD1
J gene: TRBJ2-7
CDR3 length: 15

CDR3 protein: CASSEERAGTEAFF
CDR3 DNA: TGTGCCAGCAGTGAAGAGAGGGCCGGAACTGAAGCTTTCTTT
V gene: TRBV6-1
clone size: .
D gene: .
J gene: TRBJ1-1
CDR3 length: 14

CDR3 protein: CASSLPPGLAPDEQYF
CDR3 DNA: TGTGCCAGCAGCTTACCGCCGGGACTAGCTCCTGACGAGCAGTACTTC
V gene: TRBV7-9
clone size: few
D gene: TRBD2
J gene: TRBJ2-7
CDR3 length: 16

CDR3 protein: CASSTSGSSYEQYF
CDR3 DNA: TGTGCCAGCAGCACCTCAGGGAGCTCCTACGAGCAGTACTTC
V gene: TRBV5-8
clone size: .
D gene: .
J gene: TRBJ2-7
CDR3 length: 14

CDR3 protein: CASTLTGGNEQFF
CDR3 DNA: TGTGCCAGTACCCTCACAGGGGGCAATGAGCAGTTCTTC
V gene: TRBV19
clone size: .
D gene: TRBD1
J gene: TRBJ2-1
CDR3 length: 13

CDR3 protein: CASSLLAYEQYF
CDR3 DNA: TGTGCCAGCAGCTTGCTAGCTTACGAGCAGTACTTC
V gene: TRBV5-5
clone size: .
D gene: .
J gene: TRBJ2-7
CDR3 length: 12

CDR3 protein: CASSAPAGRELLDTQYF
CDR3 DNA: TGTGCCAGCAGCGCCCCGGCGGGGCGGGAGCTTCTAGATACGCAGTATTTT
V gene: TRBV9
clone size: .
D gene: TRBD2
J gene: TRBJ2-3
CDR3 length: 17

CDR3 protein: CASSFNVGGDTQYF
CDR3 DNA: TGTGCCAGCAGTTTTAATGTAGGAGGAGATACGCAGTATTTT
V gene: TRBV27
clone size: .
D gene: .
J gene: TRBJ2-3
CDR3 length: 14

CDR3 protein: CASRGQGLETQYF
CDR3 DNA: TGTGCCAGCAGAGGACAGGGGCTAGAGACCCAGTACTTC
V gene: TRBV11-1
clone size: .
D gene: TRBD1
J gene: TRBJ2-5
CDR3 length: 13

CDR3 protein: CASSLGRTYEQYF
CDR3 DNA: TGTGCCAGCAGCTTAGGACGGACCTACGAGCAGTACTTC
V gene: TRBV7-9
clone size: .
D gene: .
J gene: TRBJ2-7
CDR3 length: 13

CDR3 protein: CASSFPTSGGILNTGELFF
CDR3 DNA: TGCGCCAGCAGCTTTCCGACTAGCGGGGGAATCCTGAACACCGGGGAGCTGTTTTTT
V gene: TRBV5-1
clone size: .
D gene: TRBD2
J gene: TRBJ2-2
CDR3 length: 19

CDR3 protein: CASPSLCRRFEQYF
CDR3 DNA: TGCGCCAGCCCGAGCCTGTGCAGGAGGTTCGAGCAGTACTTC
V gene: TRBV23-1
clone size: .
D gene: .
J gene: TRBJ2-7
CDR3 length: 14

CDR3 protein: CASSVGLSGNTIYF
CDR3 DNA: TGTGCCAGCAGTGTTGGACTGTCTGGAAACACCATATATTTT
V gene: TRBV2
clone size: .
D gene: .
J gene: TRBJ1-3
CDR3 length: 14

CDR3 protein: CAWSEMTFANYGYTF
CDR3 DNA: TGTGCCTGGAGTGAAATGACATTCGCTAACTATGGCTACACCTTC
V gene: TRBV30
clone size: .
D gene: .
J gene: TRBJ1-2
CDR3 length: 15

CDR3 protein: CASSEWPGVNTEAFF
CDR3 DNA: TGTGCCAGCAGTGAATGGCCTGGTGTTAACACTGAAGCTTTCTTT
V gene: TRBV25-1
clone size: .
D gene: .
J gene: TRBJ1-1
CDR3 length: 15

CDR3 protein: CSVEDGEETQYF
CDR3 DNA: TGCAGCGTTGAAGACGGGGAGGAGACCCAGTACTTC
V gene: TRBV29-1
clone size: .
D gene: .
J gene: TRBJ2-5
CDR3 length: 12

CDR3 protein: CASSFVGQFTGELFF
CDR3 DNA: TGTGCCAGCAGCTTCGTGGGACAGTTCACCGGGGAGCTGTTTTTT
V gene: TRBV7-9
clone size: .
D gene: TRBD1
J gene: TRBJ2-2
CDR3 length: 15

CDR3 protein: CASSSGQDFYGYTF
CDR3 DNA: TGTGCCAGCAGTTCGGGACAGGACTTCTATGGCTACACCTTC
V gene: TRBV27
clone size: few
D gene: TRBD1
J gene: TRBJ1-2
CDR3 length: 14

CDR3 protein: CASSPRTGKLLFF
CDR3 DNA: TGTGCCAGCAGCCCGAGGACAGGGAAGTTACTGTTTTTT
V gene: TRBV9
clone size: .
D gene: TRBD1
J gene: TRBJ1-4
CDR3 length: 13

CDR3 protein: CASSHGTGNNSPLHF
CDR3 DNA: TGTGCCAGCAGCCACGGGACAGGGAATAATTCACCCCTCCACTTT
V gene: TRBV5-8
clone size: once
D gene: TRBD1
J gene: TRBJ1-6
CDR3 length: 15

CDR3 protein: CASSLVAELSYNEQFF
CDR3 DNA: TGTGCCAGCAGTTTAGTGGCGGAACTCTCCTACAATGAGCAGTTCTTC
V gene: TRBV27
clone size: .
D gene: .
J gene: TRBJ2-1
CDR3 length: 16

CDR3 protein: CASSNTRNTEAFF
CDR3 DNA: TGCGCCAGCAGCAATACACGGAACACTGAAGCTTTCTTT
V gene: TRBV4-1
clone size: .
D gene: .
J gene: TRBJ1-1
CDR3 length: 13

CDR3 protein: CASSLVVAGVTGELFF
CDR3 DNA: TGTGCCAGCAGCTTAGTAGTGGCAGGGGTAACCGGGGAGCTGTTTTTT
V gene: TRBV7-9
clone size: .
D gene: .
J gene: TRBJ2-2
CDR3 length: 16

CDR3 protein: CASSLDVAGLGYTF
CDR3 DNA: TGTGCCAGCAGCTTGGACGTAGCGGGTCTTGGCTACACCTTC
V gene: TRBV5-4
clone size: .
D gene: .
J gene: TRBJ1-2
CDR3 length: 14

CDR3 protein: CSGRDSFQETQYF
CDR3 DNA: TGCAGCGGTCGGGACAGCTTCCAAGAGACCCAGTACTTC
V gene: TRBV29-1
clone size: .
D gene: TRBD1
J gene: TRBJ2-5
CDR3 length: 13

CDR3 protein: CASSGVRGPRGEQFF
CDR3 DNA: TGTGCCAGCAGTGGGGTCAGGGGGCCGAGGGGAGAGCAGTTCTTC
V gene: TRBV11-2
clone size: .
D gene: TRBD1
J gene: TRBJ2-1
CDR3 length: 15